This TCR beta chain was retrieved from a study of T cells in Graves' hyperthyroidism and ophthalmopathy. TCR beta CDR3 sequences were amplified from RNA transcripts. Primed by the HTBI set, a first-round RT-PCR was run on the TCR CDR3. TCRdb analysed the multiplex PCR reads with MiXCR anew, one entry per CDR3 protein. Among hundreds of thousands of distinct CDR3 sequences listed, about 38% were seen once. The length of the CDR3 is 16 residues. In germline, CDR1 is SGHTA, CDR2 FQGNSA. V lost 3 bases and J lost 0, with 12 bases in between. Sequenced material: blood. This chain links TRBV7-2 with TRBJ1-5; D call uncertain. This sequence was found in a man in his late teens or twenties with Graves' hyperthyroidism. The CDR3 loop is CASSLLGRNSNQPQHF. In DNA form, the CDR3 reads TGTGCCAGCAGCTTGCTGGGGAGAAATAGCAATCAGCCCCAGCATTTT. Full variable domain (outside the CDR3, taken from reference TRBV7-2 and TRBJ1-5): GAGVSQSPSNKVTEKGKDVELRCDPISGHTALYWYRQSLGQGLEFLIYFQGNSAPDKSGLPSDRFSAERTGGSVSTLTIQRTQQEDSAVYLCASSLLGRNSNQPQHFGDGTRLSIL.